A selection of T cell receptor beta chains follows, all from one sample in a study of cytomegalovirus exposure and HLA in healthy donors. The data were produced by immunoSEQ multiplex PCR, yet TCRdb's version contains in-frame clones alone and is incomplete. The data contain over 200,000 clones, roughly 68% of them singletons. The sample consisted of PBMCs. These receptors all come from a man aged 35-49 years in good health and CMV-seropositive. Each CDR3 is given with its conserved first and last residue. Fields, in order: J gene, D gene, V gene, clone size, CDR3 DNA, CDR3 protein. D genes are given only for firm matches. Clone size is not always given. Where it is, it says once, few, many or a class for expanded clones.

j_gene: TRBJ2-7; d_gene: TRBD1; v_gene: TRBV28; abundance: -; CDR3nt: TGTGCCAGCGAGTACAGGGGGGTCTACGAGCAGTACTTC; CDR3aa: CASEYRGVYEQYF
j_gene: TRBJ2-1; d_gene: TRBD2; v_gene: TRBV2; abundance: few; CDR3nt: TGTGCCAGCAATCCGGGACTACCTTACAATGAGCAGTTCTTC; CDR3aa: CASNPGLPYNEQFF
j_gene: TRBJ1-6; d_gene: -; v_gene: TRBV6-5; abundance: -; CDR3nt: TGTGCCAGCAGTTATTCGGGGGAGGATTCACCCCTCCACTTT; CDR3aa: CASSYSGEDSPLHF
j_gene: TRBJ1-1; d_gene: -; v_gene: TRBV6-1; abundance: -; CDR3nt: TGTGCCAGCAGGTTGGGGGGCACTGAAGCTTTCTTT; CDR3aa: CASRLGGTEAFF
j_gene: TRBJ2-7; d_gene: TRBD2; v_gene: TRBV14; abundance: once; CDR3nt: TGTGCCAGCAGCCGCCCCCTCGCCGGGGGGATCTACGAGCAGTACTTC; CDR3aa: CASSRPLAGGIYEQYF
j_gene: TRBJ2-2; d_gene: TRBD2; v_gene: TRBV2; abundance: -; CDR3nt: TGTGCCACCCAGGGTGAGCGGGGGGCCAGAGGGGAGCTGTTTTTT; CDR3aa: CATQGERGARGELFF
j_gene: TRBJ2-7; d_gene: -; v_gene: TRBV19; abundance: few; CDR3nt: TGTGCCAGTAGTAAACTAGGCGGTAACCCCTACGAGCAGTACTTC; CDR3aa: CASSKLGGNPYEQYF
j_gene: TRBJ2-7; d_gene: TRBD2; v_gene: TRBV15; abundance: -; CDR3nt: TGTGCCACCAGCAGAGATCGACTAGCGGGGGGACTCGAGCAGTACTTC; CDR3aa: CATSRDRLAGGLEQYF
j_gene: TRBJ1-5; d_gene: TRBD1; v_gene: TRBV19; abundance: -; CDR3nt: TGTGCCAGTAGCCCAGATCCCACAGGGGGGATAAATCAGCCCCAGCATTTT; CDR3aa: CASSPDPTGGINQPQHF
j_gene: TRBJ1-1; d_gene: -; v_gene: TRBV25-1; abundance: -; CDR3nt: TGTGCCAGCAGTGGGAGAACTGAAGCTTTCTTT; CDR3aa: CASSGRTEAFF
j_gene: TRBJ1-4; d_gene: -; v_gene: TRBV27; abundance: few; CDR3nt: TGTGCCAGCAGTTTATCATCCTCGGCGACAGTGGGACTGTTTTTT; CDR3aa: CASSLSSSATVGLFF
j_gene: TRBJ1-5; d_gene: -; v_gene: TRBV19; abundance: -; CDR3nt: TGTGCCAGTAGTATAGGAGGAGGTGGGAATCAGCCCCAGCATTTT; CDR3aa: CASSIGGGGNQPQHF
j_gene: TRBJ2-1; d_gene: -; v_gene: TRBV7-9; abundance: few; CDR3nt: TGTGCCAGCAGCTTGGCAGGGGCTCGGGTCGGATACAATGAGCAGTTCTTC; CDR3aa: CASSLAGARVGYNEQFF
j_gene: TRBJ1-1; d_gene: -; v_gene: TRBV5-1; abundance: -; CDR3nt: TGCGCCAGCAGAACGGACAGGAACACTGAAGCTTTCTTT; CDR3aa: CASRTDRNTEAFF
j_gene: TRBJ1-6; d_gene: -; v_gene: TRBV7-2; abundance: -; CDR3nt: TGTGCCAGCAGCCTCTCGATCAGCTATAATTCACCCCTCCACTTT; CDR3aa: CASSLSISYNSPLHF
j_gene: TRBJ2-7; d_gene: -; v_gene: TRBV7-2; abundance: few; CDR3nt: TGTGCCAGCAGCTTATCCGGGACACCCGAGCAGTACTTC; CDR3aa: CASSLSGTPEQYF
j_gene: TRBJ2-3; d_gene: -; v_gene: TRBV19; abundance: -; CDR3nt: TGTGCCAGTACCCCAGAGGGTGGAAACACAGATACGCAGTATTTT; CDR3aa: CASTPEGGNTDTQYF
j_gene: TRBJ1-1; d_gene: -; v_gene: TRBV7-9; abundance: -; CDR3nt: TGTGCCAGCACAGTGGCAGGCTTGAACACTGAAGCTTTCTTT; CDR3aa: CASTVAGLNTEAFF
j_gene: TRBJ2-2; d_gene: -; v_gene: TRBV5-8; abundance: -; CDR3nt: TGTGCCAGCATCCCCCGAGGGAGGAACACCGGGGAGCTGTTTTTT; CDR3aa: CASIPRGRNTGELFF
j_gene: TRBJ2-1; d_gene: -; v_gene: TRBV6-5; abundance: -; CDR3nt: TGTGCCAGCCGTTTTAGCTCCTACAATGAGCAGTTCTTC; CDR3aa: CASRFSSYNEQFF
j_gene: TRBJ2-5; d_gene: TRBD2; v_gene: TRBV7-9; abundance: -; CDR3nt: TGTGCCAGCAGCTTCCTCCGAGCGGGGGGACAAGAGACCCAGTACTTC; CDR3aa: CASSFLRAGGQETQYF
j_gene: TRBJ1-6; d_gene: TRBD1; v_gene: TRBV5-1; abundance: few; CDR3nt: TGCGCCAGCAGCCGGGACAGAGTAAATTCACCCCTCCACTTT; CDR3aa: CASSRDRVNSPLHF
j_gene: TRBJ2-1; d_gene: TRBD1; v_gene: TRBV6-5; abundance: -; CDR3nt: TGTGCCATCCGGGGACAGGCAGAAGTGGTTGAGTTCTTC; CDR3aa: CAIRGQAEVVEFF
j_gene: TRBJ1-2; d_gene: -; v_gene: TRBV6-1; abundance: -; CDR3nt: TGTGCCAGCAGTGAAGCGCTAGCCTCAACTAACTATGGCTACACCTTC; CDR3aa: CASSEALASTNYGYTF
j_gene: TRBJ2-2; d_gene: TRBD2; v_gene: TRBV18; abundance: -; CDR3nt: TGTGCCAGCTCACCACGACTAGCGGGGGCCGCGAACACCGGGGAGCTGTTTTTT; CDR3aa: CASSPRLAGAANTGELFF
j_gene: TRBJ2-7; d_gene: -; v_gene: TRBV4-1; abundance: -; CDR3nt: TGCGCCAGCAGCCCTACCGCGCCGGGGAACGAGCAGTACTTC; CDR3aa: CASSPTAPGNEQYF
j_gene: TRBJ2-3; d_gene: -; v_gene: TRBV10-2; abundance: -; CDR3nt: TGCGCCAGCAGTGACGGCAGTGGAGGGGCAGATACGCAGTATTTT; CDR3aa: CASSDGSGGADTQYF
j_gene: TRBJ2-5; d_gene: TRBD1; v_gene: TRBV28; abundance: -; CDR3nt: TGTGCCAGCAGTCCCCGGACAGGGGGGATCAAAGAGACCCAGTACTTC; CDR3aa: CASSPRTGGIKETQYF
j_gene: TRBJ1-4; d_gene: -; v_gene: TRBV7-2; abundance: -; CDR3nt: TGTGCCAGCAGCTTAGGAGAGGGTGGGAATGAAAAACTGTTTTTT; CDR3aa: CASSLGEGGNEKLFF
j_gene: TRBJ2-3; d_gene: TRBD1; v_gene: TRBV29-1; abundance: -; CDR3nt: TGCAGCAGTGAAGACGACAGGGGCACAGATACGCAGTATTTT; CDR3aa: CSSEDDRGTDTQYF
j_gene: TRBJ2-5; d_gene: -; v_gene: TRBV27; abundance: -; CDR3nt: TGTGCCAGCAGTTTATCCGGTAGGCAGGGAGAGACCCAGTACTTC; CDR3aa: CASSLSGRQGETQYF
j_gene: TRBJ1-1; d_gene: -; v_gene: TRBV5-8; abundance: -; CDR3nt: TGTGCCAGCACCAGACAGAGTCGCATGAACACTGAAGCTTTCTTT; CDR3aa: CASTRQSRMNTEAFF
j_gene: TRBJ2-5; d_gene: TRBD1; v_gene: TRBV6-6; abundance: once; CDR3nt: TGTGCCAGCAGTTACTCCACAGGGGTAGAGACCCAGTACTTC; CDR3aa: CASSYSTGVETQYF
j_gene: TRBJ2-7; d_gene: TRBD1; v_gene: TRBV7-6; abundance: -; CDR3nt: TGTGCCAGCAGCTTAACTGAGGGGGCGGTGCAGTACTTC; CDR3aa: CASSLTEGAVQYF
j_gene: TRBJ2-5; d_gene: -; v_gene: TRBV11-2; abundance: -; CDR3nt: TGTGCCAGCAGCTTATCAGGGAAGCCCCAAGAGACCCAGTACTTC; CDR3aa: CASSLSGKPQETQYF
j_gene: TRBJ1-1; d_gene: -; v_gene: TRBV29-1; abundance: -; CDR3nt: TGCAGCGTCGCCCCTAGGGGGAACACTGAAGCTTTCTTT; CDR3aa: CSVAPRGNTEAFF
j_gene: TRBJ1-6; d_gene: TRBD1; v_gene: TRBV2; abundance: -; CDR3nt: TGTGCCAGCAATAAAGGCAGGGGGGATTCACCCCTCCACTTT; CDR3aa: CASNKGRGDSPLHF
j_gene: TRBJ2-1; d_gene: TRBD1; v_gene: TRBV5-4; abundance: -; CDR3nt: TGTGCCAGCAGTCCCGGGACAGGGCCGATCAATGGGCAGTTCTTC; CDR3aa: CASSPGTGPINGQFF
j_gene: TRBJ1-3; d_gene: -; v_gene: TRBV9; abundance: -; CDR3nt: TGTGCCAGCAGCGGCAGTTACAGGGATAAGGGAAACACCATATATTTT; CDR3aa: CASSGSYRDKGNTIYF
j_gene: TRBJ1-1; d_gene: -; v_gene: TRBV7-9; abundance: -; CDR3nt: TGTGCCAGCAGTCAACCCCCAGGGTTAGGCAACACGAACACTGAAGCTTTCTTT; CDR3aa: CASSQPPGLGNTNTEAFF
j_gene: TRBJ2-7; d_gene: -; v_gene: TRBV2; abundance: -; CDR3nt: TGTGCCAGCAGTGACGAGGTATTGGGCTCCTACGAGCAGTACTTC; CDR3aa: CASSDEVLGSYEQYF
j_gene: TRBJ1-1; d_gene: TRBD1; v_gene: TRBV6-1; abundance: few; CDR3nt: TGTGCCATTCTACAGGGGGGGAACACTGAAGCTTTCTTT; CDR3aa: CAILQGGNTEAFF
j_gene: TRBJ1-2; d_gene: -; v_gene: TRBV27; abundance: -; CDR3nt: TGTGCCAGCAGCCCCTCCCAGGCCGACTATGGCTACACCTTC; CDR3aa: CASSPSQADYGYTF
j_gene: TRBJ1-5; d_gene: TRBD1; v_gene: TRBV27; abundance: few; CDR3nt: TGTGCCAGCAGCATACAGGGGGCGCAGCCCCAGCATTTT; CDR3aa: CASSIQGAQPQHF
j_gene: TRBJ2-5; d_gene: -; v_gene: TRBV18; abundance: -; CDR3nt: TGTGCCAGCTCACCCGTAAAACCGGGAGAGACCCAGTACTTC; CDR3aa: CASSPVKPGETQYF